This entry lists 26 T cell receptor beta chains sequenced from one sample in a study of regulatory T cells in long-lasting Graves disease (dated by TCRdb to the early 2020s). The time point label, as the study defines it: newly diagnosed GD, antithyroid drugs for less than 3 months. RNA was extracted from PBMCs in TRIzol for both TCR sequencing and RNA sequencing. The protocol used for the library was multiplex PCR. TCRdb names Illumina HiSeq 4000 as the instrument used. CDR3 regions were amplified by Arm-PCR with iRepertoire HTBI primers to construct TCR beta libraries. Clones were called with MiXCR by TCRdb after fastp trimmed the public reads at Q25, and only in-frame beta chains were retained. Entries are consolidated by CDR3 protein sequence, retaining the most common genes and DNA. The sample profile shows some 230,000 distinct CDR3 sequences; about 17% of them were found once. The ten largest make up 22% of the sample.

The material sequenced was peripheral blood mononuclear cells (PBMCs), taken at new diagnosis, from a patient treated with antithyroid drugs. Receptors originate from a female donor with Graves disease.

This clonotype was recorded many times. The chain employs TRBV9 and TRBJ1-5, with no clear D. Germline values: CDR1 SGDLS, CDR2 YYNGEE. The V end was cut by 0 bases, the J end by 5 bases, with 9 bases between. The CDR3 extends over 14 amino acids. CDR3 amino acids: CASSVAGSDQPQHF. The CDR3 coding sequence is TGTGCCAGCAGCGTAGCGGGGAGTGATCAGCCCCAGCATTTT.

This chain connects TRBV4-1 to TRBJ1-1; the D gene is possibly TRBD1 (6 bases). In germline, CDR1 is MGHRA, CDR2 YSYEKL. V lost 0 bases and J lost 0, with 17 bases in between. The CDR3 covers 18 residues. The CDR3 DNA reads TGCGCCAGCAGCCAAGAAAAGCGGGGGCGCGACATGAACACTGAAGCTTTCTTT. This codes for CASSQEKRGRDMNTEAFF.

This clonotype was detected ten times or more. V and J are TRBV7-3 and TRBJ1-1, with 10 nucleotides matching TRBD1. The V segment lost 5 bases and the J segment 4 bases; nucleotides outside the gene matches: 7. Germline V gene lookup returns CDR1 SGHTA and CDR2 FQGTGA. This CDR3 region has 15 residues. The CDR3 region has the DNA TGTGCCAGCAGCCTGACAGGGGGCGCTTCCACTGAAGCTTTCTTT. Translation gives CASSLTGGASTEAFF.

This clonotype was recorded only once. Relative to the germline gene, one junction end is altered; a read error may explain this. The chain couples TRBV5-1 to TRBJ1-2; 7 bases are a match to TRBD1. Germline V gives CDR1 SGHRS, CDR2 YFSETQ. The CDR3 has 14 residues. CDR3 amino acids: CASSPAAGGYGYTF. The CDR3 nucleotides are TGTGCCAGCAGCCCGGCGGCAGGGGGCTATGGCTACACCTTC.

J is TRBJ2-1 and V is TRBV5-1; 9 nucleotides line up with TRBD2. The CDR3 has 13 amino acids. Germline V gives CDR1 SGHRS, CDR2 YFSETQ. Trimming took 4 bases from V and 9 from J; bases not matched to a gene: 5. CDR3 sequence (DNA): TGCGCCAGCAGCGTAGCGGGAGAGAGTGAGCAGTTCTTC. This gives the protein CASSVAGESEQFF.

This clonotype has a count of ten or more. The rearrangement links TRBV9 to TRBJ1-2, with D unclear. Trimming took off 0 bases at V and 2 bases at J, with 8 bases between the two ends. Per the germline V gene, CDR1 is SGDLS and CDR2 is YYNGEE. The CDR3 contains 14 residues. The CDR3 sequence is CASSVDGFNYGYTF. The DNA of the CDR3 is TGTGCCAGCAGCGTAGACGGATTCAACTATGGCTACACCTTC.

This clonotype has a count of ten or more. This chain's CDR3 is CASSEQGRYNEQFF. The CDR3 DNA reads TGTGCCAGCAGTGAGCAGGGAAGATACAATGAGCAGTTCTTC. J is TRBJ2-1 and V is TRBV11-2; the D gene is possibly TRBD1 (5 bases). This CDR3 spans 14 amino acids. The V end was cut by 6 bases, the J end by 4 bases, with 13 bases between. Germline-derived CDR1 and CDR2 are SGHAT and FQNNGV.

This clonotype was picked up many times. The chain employs TRBV19 and TRBJ2-6; the D is unclear. From germline, CDR1 is LNHDA and CDR2 SQIVND (reference sequence). This CDR3 is built from 13 residues. Deletions cut 8 bases from V and 0 bases from J, with 5 bases between. CDR3 region: CASGNSGANVLTF. DNA of the CDR3: TGTGCCAGTGGGAACTCTGGGGCCAACGTCCTGACTTTC.

This clonotype was seen many times. This chain uses TRBV15 with TRBJ1-3; a possible D gene is TRBD1 (5 bases). V shed 3 bases and J shed 2 bases, with 11 bases lying between them. The CDR3 length is 15 residues. Germline lookup yields CDR1 LNHNV and CDR2 YYDKDF (reference sequence). CDR3 protein: CATSRGGATGNTIYF. CDR3 DNA sequence: TGTGCCACCAGCAGGGGTGGGGCTACTGGAAACACCATATATTTT.

There are many counts of this clonotype. This chain joins TRBV30 and TRBJ2-7, with 7 bases matching TRBD1. Germline loops: CDR1 GTSNPN, CDR2 SVGIG (reference sequence). The trim removed 8 bases at V and 3 bases at J, leaving 7 bases unmatched. This CDR3 has 12 amino acids. CDR3 DNA: TGTGCCCTCAAACGGACAGGCTACGAGCAGTACTTC. The encoded protein is CALKRTGYEQYF.

The V gene is TRBV4-2, the J gene TRBJ2-2; D is undetermined. The CDR3 runs to 16 residues. The V end was cut by 0 bases, the J end by 4 bases, with 12 bases between. Germline values: CDR1 LGHNA, CDR2 YNFKEQ. The CDR3 DNA sequence: TGTGCCAGCAGCCAAGATAACCAGCGCGGCACCGGGGAGCTGTTTTTT. Encoded protein: CASSQDNQRGTGELFF.

This clonotype was counted at least ten times. J is TRBJ2-7 and V is TRBV7-2; D is unresolved. The germline gives CDR1 SGHTA, CDR2 FQGNSA. This CDR3 comprises 13 residues. Trimming took 5 bases from V and 3 from J, leaving 11 bases between them. The CDR3, as DNA: TGTGCCAGCAGCCCCTCCCCAGACTACGAGCAGTACTTC. It is translated as CASSPSPDYEQYF.

The rearrangement uses TRBV12-3 or TRBV12-4 and TRBJ1-5; no reliable D call. Between the trimmed V and J ends, which lost 6 bases and 6 bases, there was a span of 27 bases. The CDR3 has 18 amino acids. CDR3 nucleotides: TGTGCCAGCAGCGCCCAATATATGGTGGATGTCTGGCGTCAGCCCCAGCATTTT. Residues: CASSAQYMVDVWRQPQHF.

The chain combines TRBV5-5 with TRBJ2-7; D uncertain. Trimming left V 0 bases short and J 2 bases short, with 9 bases between. The CDR3 is made up of 14 amino acids. CDR1 and CDR2 from the germline V gene are SGHKS and YYEKEE (reference sequence). The CDR3 protein is CASSLEFSTYEQYF. In DNA, the CDR3 is TGTGCCAGCAGCTTGGAGTTCTCTACCTACGAGCAGTACTTC.

The J gene is TRBJ2-7, the V gene TRBV6-1; D remains ambiguous. CDR1 MNHNS and CDR2 SASEGT come from the germline V gene. The CDR3 has 11 amino acids. V was shortened by 4 bases and J by 5 bases, with 6 bases between the two germline ends. The CDR3 is CASSGWDEQYV. The CDR3 nucleotides read TGTGCCAGCAGTGGCTGGGACGAGCAGTACGTC.

Many counts were recorded for this clonotype. Here the CDR3 DNA reads TGTGCCACCAGTGAAGGGGGTTTAGGTGGCTACACCTTC. Residues: CATSEGGLGGYTF. The chain is built from TRBV24-1 and TRBJ1-2; the D gene is possibly TRBD1 (6 bases). Germline CDR1 and CDR2: KGHDR and SFDVKD. Trimming took 4 bases from V and 7 from J, leaving 12 bases between them. This CDR3 contains 13 residues.

This clonotype was observed a handful of times. The chain employs TRBV20-1 and TRBJ1-2; 7 bases are shared with TRBD1. Germline V lookup: CDR1 DFQATT, CDR2 SNEGSKA (reference sequence). The junction had 8 bases not matched to a gene; V was cut back by 0 bases and J by 1 base. The CDR3 extends over 16 amino acids. CDR3: CSARDTGTAINYGYTF. The CDR3 region has the DNA TGCAGTGCTAGAGATACCGGGACAGCTATTAACTATGGCTACACCTTC.

This clonotype was recorded at least ten times. This chain links TRBV12-3 or TRBV12-4 with TRBJ2-2; no reliable D call. CDR3 length: 13 residues. V shed 7 bases and J shed 0 bases, with 6 bases lying between them. The CDR3 bases are TGTGCCAGCACCGAAGCGAACACCGGGGAGCTGTTTTTT. It is translated as CASTEANTGELFF.

On this clonotype itself: It may be a read error: a sequence one base away is much more abundant. CDR3 sequence: CASSPTRSNEQYF. CDR3 nucleotide sequence: TGTGCCAGCTCACCAACGCGGAGCAATGAGCAGTACTTC. The V call is TRBV18, the J call TRBJ2-4; no clear D gene. The CDR3 runs 13 residues. V was pared by 2 bases and J by 13 bases, with 15 bases between. Germline CDR1 reads KGHSH; CDR2 reads LQKENI.

About this clonotype: At one of its ends the junction is not consistent with the germline gene, which may arise from a read error. The chain combines TRBV12-3 or TRBV12-4 with TRBJ2-7; weak D call: TRBD2 (5 bases). This CDR3 contains 13 residues. The chain's CDR3 is CASSLAGVYGQYF. CDR3 sequence (DNA): TGTGCCAGCAGTTTAGCGGGAGTTTACGGGCAGTACTTC.

This clonotype was observed at least ten times. V is TRBV6-5 and J is TRBJ2-7; D call uncertain. Germline loops: CDR1 MNHEY, CDR2 SVGAGI. This CDR3 has 16 amino acids. V lost 2 bases, J lost 0 bases, and 14 bases lay in between. This chain's CDR3 is CASSYEWAGSSYEQYF. The CDR3, as DNA: TGTGCCAGCAGTTACGAGTGGGCAGGAAGCTCCTACGAGCAGTACTTC.

The genes are TRBV3-1 and TRBJ2-3, with D unclear. CDR1 is LGHDT and CDR2 is YNNKEL in the germline V gene (reference sequence). The CDR3 has 14 amino acids. Deletions cut 4 bases from V and 5 bases from J, with 13 bases between. CDR3: CASSLTIGRDTQYF. The CDR3 nucleotides read TGTGCCAGCAGCCTTACCATCGGAAGAGATACGCAGTATTTT.

This clonotype was seen ten or more times. The chain has TRBV6-2 or TRBV6-3 and TRBJ2-7; the D gene is possibly TRBD2 (5 bases). V lost 6 bases to trimming and J lost 0 bases, with 12 bases between them. This CDR3 is 14 amino acids long. Germline-derived CDR1 and CDR2 are MNHEY and SVGEGT. This chain's CDR3 is CASRGVGGSYEQYF. CDR3 nucleotide sequence: TGTGCCAGCAGGGGTGTTGGAGGCTCCTACGAGCAGTACTTC.

This clonotype was seen repeatedly, ten times or more. The rearrangement joins TRBV6-2 or TRBV6-3 to TRBJ2-7; no clear D. The ends were cut back, 6 bases at V and 9 bases at J, with 18 bases in the middle. This CDR3 has 13 residues. Germline assignment: CDR1 MNHEY and CDR2 SVGEGT. In DNA, the CDR3 is TGTGCCAGCAGCCCCGGACCGTCTGTGGTGCAGTACTTC. The encoded protein is CASSPGPSVVQYF.

The chain uses TRBV20-1 and TRBJ2-3; 11 bases agree with TRBD2. CDR1 is DFQATT and CDR2 is SNEGSKA in the germline V gene (reference sequence). V lost 6 bases and J lost 2; bases outside the gene matches: 16. This CDR3 spans 18 amino acids. CDR3 residues: CSAGDPRLAGGPTDTQYF. DNA for the CDR3: TGCAGTGCCGGGGACCCACGTCTAGCGGGAGGCCCCACAGATACGCAGTATTTT.

There are many counts of this clonotype. The chain employs TRBV7-9 and TRBJ1-6; 7 bases agree with TRBD1. The CDR3 spans 17 residues. With 4 bases clipped from V and 6 bases from J, the junction kept 12 bases outside the gene matches. Germline CDR1 is SEHNR and CDR2 is FQNEAQ (reference sequence). CDR3 residues: CASSSYLQRGPNSPLHF. In DNA, the CDR3 is TGTGCCAGCAGCTCCTACCTCCAGAGGGGGCCTAATTCACCCCTCCACTTT.